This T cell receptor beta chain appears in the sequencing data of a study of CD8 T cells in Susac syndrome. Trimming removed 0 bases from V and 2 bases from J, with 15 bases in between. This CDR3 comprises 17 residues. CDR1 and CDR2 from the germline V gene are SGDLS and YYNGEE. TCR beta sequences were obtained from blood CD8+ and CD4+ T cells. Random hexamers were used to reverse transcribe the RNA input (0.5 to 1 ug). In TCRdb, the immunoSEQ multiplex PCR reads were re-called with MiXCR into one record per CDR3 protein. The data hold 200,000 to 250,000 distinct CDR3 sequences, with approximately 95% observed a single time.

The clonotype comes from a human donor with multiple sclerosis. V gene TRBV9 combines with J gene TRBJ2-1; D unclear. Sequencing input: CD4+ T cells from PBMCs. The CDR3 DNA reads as TGTGCCAGCAGCGTAGCTGTGTCAGGTATGACCTACAATGAGCAGTTCTTC. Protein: CASSVAVSGMTYNEQFF.